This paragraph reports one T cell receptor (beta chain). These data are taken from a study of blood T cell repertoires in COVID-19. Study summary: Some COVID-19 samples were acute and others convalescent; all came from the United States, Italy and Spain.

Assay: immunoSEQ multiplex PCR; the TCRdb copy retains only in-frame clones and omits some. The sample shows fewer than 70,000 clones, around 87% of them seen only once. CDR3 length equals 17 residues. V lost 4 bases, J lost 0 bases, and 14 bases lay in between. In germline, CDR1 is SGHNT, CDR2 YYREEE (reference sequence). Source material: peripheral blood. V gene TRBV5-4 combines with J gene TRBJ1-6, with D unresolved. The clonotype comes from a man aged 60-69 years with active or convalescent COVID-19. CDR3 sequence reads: CASSPSTTGSYNSPLHF. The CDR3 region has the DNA TGTGCCAGCAGCCCATCTACCACGGGCTCCTATAATTCACCCCTCCACTTT.